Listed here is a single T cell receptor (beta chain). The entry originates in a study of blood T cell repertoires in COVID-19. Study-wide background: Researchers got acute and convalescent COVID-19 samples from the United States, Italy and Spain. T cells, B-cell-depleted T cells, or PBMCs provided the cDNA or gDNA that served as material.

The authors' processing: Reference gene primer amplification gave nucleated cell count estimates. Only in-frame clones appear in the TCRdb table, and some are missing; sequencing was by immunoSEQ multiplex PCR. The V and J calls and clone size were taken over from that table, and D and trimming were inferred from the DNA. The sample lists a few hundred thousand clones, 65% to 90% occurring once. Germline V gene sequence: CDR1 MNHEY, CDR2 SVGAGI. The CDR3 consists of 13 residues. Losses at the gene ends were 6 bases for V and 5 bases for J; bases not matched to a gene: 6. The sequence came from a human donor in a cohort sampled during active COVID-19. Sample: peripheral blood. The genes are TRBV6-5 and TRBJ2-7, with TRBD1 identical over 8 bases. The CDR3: CASRAGGQDEQYF. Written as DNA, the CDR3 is TGTGCCAGCAGAGCAGGGGGACAGGACGAGCAGTACTTC.